This T cell receptor (beta chain) emerged from a study of blood T cell repertoires in COVID-19. Sequencing was performed with immunoSEQ multiplex PCR; in TCRdb, only in-frame clones are kept and a portion is missing. The table includes 150,000 to 200,000 clones, around four fifths detected once. V dropped 1 base and J dropped 4; count of bases not matched to a gene: 4. In germline, CDR1 is LGHNA, CDR2 YSLEER. The CDR3 covers 16 residues. All enrollees were about 18 to 89 years old and from 20 to 30 US areas. The receptor's source is a woman aged 45-65 years who had recovered from COVID-19. The chain combines TRBV4-3 with TRBJ2-5; 12 positions match TRBD2. Material for sequencing was PBMCs or T cells enriched from blood (not recorded which). CDR3 nucleotides: TGCGCCAGCAGCCAAGCTTGGGGACTAGCGGGAGAGACCCAGTACTTC. Encoded protein: CASSQAWGLAGETQYF.